The present TCR beta chain was sequenced within a study of T cell responses to AZD1222 COVID-19 vaccine (dated by TCRdb to the early 2020s). Concerning the study at large: Because spike-specific TCR depth and breadth did not differ between the two schedules, AZD1222 recipients who got a second dose at roughly 4 weeks were pooled with those who got a second dose at roughly 12 weeks. Enrollment into the trials was organized by age into subgroups of 18-55, 56-69 and 70-plus years, and those subgroups contained approximately 160, 26 and 62 TCR-sequenced participants, respectively. A total of approximately 240 trial participants underwent TCR sequencing, of whom 207 received two doses of AZD1222 and about 25 received two doses of the MenACWY control vaccine. The paper as a whole reports these results and caveats: The vaccine-associated CD4 TCRs covered the entire spike protein, and the dominant responses fell in regions 160-218 and 743-854. In the small 56-69-year group, the increase in depth fell short of significance, most likely because of low power. After two AZD1222 doses, spike-specific TCR breadth and depth were significantly higher than at day 0 and than in MenACWY recipients. Most participants were white British and females outnumbered males, and the authors suggested that clonal diversity may have been underestimated. Nearly half of unique spike-specific TCRs reportedly recognized epitopes outside regions mutated in the B.1.351 and B.1.1.7 variants. Only six AZD1222 recipients were SARS-CoV-2 seropositive at baseline, limiting conclusions about previously exposed vaccinees. No day 14 peak-response samples were available, so repertoires were characterized only after the peak T cell response.

As regards this clone: Its binding antigen is unknown. No much larger clonotype is one base removed from it; base qualities were not supplied.

The time point label, as the study defines it: baseline before first vaccination. Vaccinee samples came from UK trials COV001 and COV002, including a single-blind randomized controlled phase 2/3 trial of AZD1222 (ChAdOx1 nCoV-19) in healthy adults. For TCRbeta chain sequencing, PBMC samples were collected from trial participants at day 0 and at day 28 after the second dose. The CDR3 runs 14 residues from the cysteine to the phenylalanine. Left in the record is the CDR3 DNA by itself, 42 bases read in frame from the first base. Between the V and J ends, shortened by 9 bases and 0 bases respectively, the junction contains 16 bases. CDR1 and CDR2 (SGHRS, YFSETQ) derive from the germline V gene. The CDR3 regions of human TCRbeta chains were subjected to immunosequencing. The original pipeline was this. Repertoire TCRs were checked for matches against a reference library of SARS-CoV-2-specific TCRs that had been generated using the MIRA antigen-specificity platform. Breadth was defined as the fraction of unique TCRs that were SARS-CoV-2-associated, and depth was defined as the fraction of total T cells that were SARS-CoV-2-associated. Each spike-specific TCR was assigned to its reactive spike region and to a CD4 or CD8 class using the MIRA data. Log10-transformed breadth and depth values were compared by one-way ANOVA with Sidak's multiple comparisons tests. TCRdb stores this immuneACCESS table with in-frame sequences only. Part of the clones is absent; in the studies checked, under half of the shortfall reflects unresolved V genes, and no reason is known for the rest. V and J calls plus clone size are reproduced from that table; the DNA served to infer D and trimming. For this sample the table gives about 55,000 clones, of which 87% were detected only once. The top ten constitute 3.5% to 4% of the sample.

This receptor chain uses TRBV5-1 and TRBJ2-7; the D segment could be TRBD1, given 6 matching bases. The source material was peripheral blood, sampled on day 0 of AZD1222 vaccination. The sequence derives from an adult in good health. The DNA reads TGCGCCACCCGGGACACCTCAGCCTCCTACGAGCAGTACTTC. The encoded protein is CATRDTSASYEQYF.